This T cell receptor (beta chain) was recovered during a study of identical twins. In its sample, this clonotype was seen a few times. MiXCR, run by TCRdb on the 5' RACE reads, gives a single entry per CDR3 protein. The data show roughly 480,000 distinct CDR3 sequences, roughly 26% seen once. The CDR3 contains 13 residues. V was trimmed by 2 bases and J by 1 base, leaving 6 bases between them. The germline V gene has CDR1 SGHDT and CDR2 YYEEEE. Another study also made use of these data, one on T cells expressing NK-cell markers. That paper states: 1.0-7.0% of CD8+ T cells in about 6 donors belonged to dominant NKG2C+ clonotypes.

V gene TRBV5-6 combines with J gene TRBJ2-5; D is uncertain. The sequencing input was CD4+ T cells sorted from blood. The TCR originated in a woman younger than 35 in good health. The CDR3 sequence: CASSFVSQETQYF. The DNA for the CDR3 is TGTGCCAGCAGCTTCGTCTCCCAAGAGACCCAGTACTTC.